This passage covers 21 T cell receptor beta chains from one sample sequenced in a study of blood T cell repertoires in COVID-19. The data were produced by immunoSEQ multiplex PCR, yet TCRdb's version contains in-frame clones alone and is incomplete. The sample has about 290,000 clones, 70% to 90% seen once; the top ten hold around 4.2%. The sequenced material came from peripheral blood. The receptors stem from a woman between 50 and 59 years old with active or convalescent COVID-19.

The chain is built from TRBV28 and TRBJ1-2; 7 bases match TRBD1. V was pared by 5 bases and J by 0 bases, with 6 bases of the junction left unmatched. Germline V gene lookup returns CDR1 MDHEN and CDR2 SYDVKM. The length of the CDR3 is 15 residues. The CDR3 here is CASSVGGLPNYGYTF. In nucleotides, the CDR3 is TGTGCCAGCAGTGTAGGGGGCCTGCCTAACTATGGCTACACCTTC.

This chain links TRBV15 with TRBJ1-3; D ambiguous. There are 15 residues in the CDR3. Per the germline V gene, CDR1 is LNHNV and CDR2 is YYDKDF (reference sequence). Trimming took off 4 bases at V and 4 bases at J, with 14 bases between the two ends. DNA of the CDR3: TGTGCCACCAGCACTCGGACGGGATCGGGAAACACCATATATTTT. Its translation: CATSTRTGSGNTIYF.

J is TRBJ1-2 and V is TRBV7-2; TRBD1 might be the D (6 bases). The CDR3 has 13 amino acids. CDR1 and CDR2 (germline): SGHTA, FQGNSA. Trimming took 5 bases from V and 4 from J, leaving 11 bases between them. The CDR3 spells CASSPGQIYGYTF. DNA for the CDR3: TGTGCCAGCAGCCCCGGACAGATCTATGGCTACACCTTC.

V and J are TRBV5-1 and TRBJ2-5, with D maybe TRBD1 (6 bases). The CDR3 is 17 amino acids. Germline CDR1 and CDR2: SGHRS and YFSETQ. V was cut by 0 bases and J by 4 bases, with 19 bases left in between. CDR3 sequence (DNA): TGCGCCAGCAGCTTGGGTGGCAGTTCCTTAGGGGGAGAGACCCAGTACTTC. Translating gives CASSLGGSSLGGETQYF.

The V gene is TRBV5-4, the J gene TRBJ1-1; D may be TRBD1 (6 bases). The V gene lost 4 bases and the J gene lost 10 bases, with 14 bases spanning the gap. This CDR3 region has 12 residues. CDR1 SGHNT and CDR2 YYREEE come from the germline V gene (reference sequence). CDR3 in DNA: TGTGCCAGCAGCCGAATAGGGGGAAGAGCTTTCTTT. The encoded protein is CASSRIGGRAFF.

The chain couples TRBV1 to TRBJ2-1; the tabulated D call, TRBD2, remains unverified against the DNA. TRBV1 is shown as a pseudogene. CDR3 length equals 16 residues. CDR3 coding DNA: TGCACCAGCAGCTGCCGAAGGACTAGCGTCTACAATGAGCAGTTCTTC. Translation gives CTSSCRRTSVYNEQFF.

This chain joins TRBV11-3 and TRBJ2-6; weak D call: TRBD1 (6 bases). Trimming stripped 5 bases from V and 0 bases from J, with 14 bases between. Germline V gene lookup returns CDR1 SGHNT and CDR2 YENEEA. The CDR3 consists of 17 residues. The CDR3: CASSPEQGSSGANVLTF. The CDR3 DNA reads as TGTGCCAGCAGCCCCGAGCAGGGGAGCTCTGGGGCCAACGTCCTGACTTTC.

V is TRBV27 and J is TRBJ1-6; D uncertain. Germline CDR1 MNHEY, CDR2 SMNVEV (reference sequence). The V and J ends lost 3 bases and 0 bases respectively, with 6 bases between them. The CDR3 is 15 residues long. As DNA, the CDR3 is TGTGCCAGCAGTTTCCTAAACTCCTATAATTCACCCCTCCACTTT. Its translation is CASSFLNSYNSPLHF.

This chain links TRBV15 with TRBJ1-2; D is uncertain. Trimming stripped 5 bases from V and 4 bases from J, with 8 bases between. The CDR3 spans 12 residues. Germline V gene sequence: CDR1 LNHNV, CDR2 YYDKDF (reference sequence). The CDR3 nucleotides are TGTGCCACCAGCCGTGAGTCCTATGGCTACACCTTC. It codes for CATSRESYGYTF.

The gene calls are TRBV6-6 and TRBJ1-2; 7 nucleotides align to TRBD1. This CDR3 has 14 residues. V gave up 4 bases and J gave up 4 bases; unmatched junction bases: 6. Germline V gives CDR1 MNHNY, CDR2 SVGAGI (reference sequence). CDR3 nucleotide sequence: TGTGCCAGCAGTTCCCTGACAGGGCCCTATGGCTACACCTTC. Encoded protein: CASSSLTGPYGYTF.

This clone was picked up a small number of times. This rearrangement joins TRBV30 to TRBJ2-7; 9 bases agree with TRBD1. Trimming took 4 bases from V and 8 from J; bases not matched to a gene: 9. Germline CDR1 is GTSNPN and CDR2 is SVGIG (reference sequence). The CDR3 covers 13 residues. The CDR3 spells CAWNRDRVVKQYF. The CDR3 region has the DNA TGTGCCTGGAACCGGGACAGGGTGGTGAAGCAGTACTTC.

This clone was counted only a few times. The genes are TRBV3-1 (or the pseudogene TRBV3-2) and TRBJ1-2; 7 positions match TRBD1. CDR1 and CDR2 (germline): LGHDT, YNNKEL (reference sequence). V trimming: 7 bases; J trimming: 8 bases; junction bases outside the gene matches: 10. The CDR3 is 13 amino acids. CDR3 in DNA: TGTGCCAGCACAGACAGGGCTCTAGGGGGCTACACCTTC. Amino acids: CASTDRALGGYTF.

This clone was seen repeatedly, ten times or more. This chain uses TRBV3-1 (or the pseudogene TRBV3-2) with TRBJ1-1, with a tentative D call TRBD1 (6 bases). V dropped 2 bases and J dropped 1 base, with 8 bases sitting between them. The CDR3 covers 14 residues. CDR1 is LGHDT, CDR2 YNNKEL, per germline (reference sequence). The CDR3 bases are TGTGCCAGCAGCCAACGGACAGCGAACACTGAAGCTTTCTTT. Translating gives CASSQRTANTEAFF.

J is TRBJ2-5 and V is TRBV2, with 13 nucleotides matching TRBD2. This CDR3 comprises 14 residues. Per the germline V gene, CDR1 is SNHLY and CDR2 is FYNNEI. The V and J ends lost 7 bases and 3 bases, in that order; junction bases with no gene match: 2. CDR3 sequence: CASTGTSGEETQYF. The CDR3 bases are TGTGCCAGCACCGGGACTAGCGGGGAAGAGACCCAGTACTTC.

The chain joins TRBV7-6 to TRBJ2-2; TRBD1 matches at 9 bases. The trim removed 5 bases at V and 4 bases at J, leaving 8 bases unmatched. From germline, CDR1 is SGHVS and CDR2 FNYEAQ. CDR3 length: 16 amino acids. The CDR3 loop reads CASSRLGQGITGELFF. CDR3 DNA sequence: TGTGCCAGCAGCCGACTGGGACAGGGAATCACCGGGGAGCTGTTTTTT.

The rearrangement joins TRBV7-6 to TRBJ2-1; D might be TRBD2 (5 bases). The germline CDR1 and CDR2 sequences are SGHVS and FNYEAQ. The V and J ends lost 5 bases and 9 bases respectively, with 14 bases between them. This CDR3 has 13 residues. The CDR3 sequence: CASSPDFGREQFF. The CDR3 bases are TGTGCCAGCAGCCCGGACTTTGGCCGTGAGCAGTTCTTC.

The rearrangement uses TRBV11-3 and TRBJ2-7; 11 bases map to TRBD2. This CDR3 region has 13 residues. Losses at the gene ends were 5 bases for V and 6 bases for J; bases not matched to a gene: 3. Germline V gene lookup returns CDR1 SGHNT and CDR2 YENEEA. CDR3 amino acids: CASSTGLAGEQYF. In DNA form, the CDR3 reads TGTGCCAGCAGCACAGGACTAGCGGGCGAGCAGTACTTC.

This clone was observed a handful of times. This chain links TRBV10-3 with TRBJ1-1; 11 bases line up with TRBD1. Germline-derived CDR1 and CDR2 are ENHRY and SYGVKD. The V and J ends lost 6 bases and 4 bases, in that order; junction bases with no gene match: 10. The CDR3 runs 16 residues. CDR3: CAISPSRTGGVTEAFF. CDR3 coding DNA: TGTGCCATCAGCCCCAGCAGGACAGGGGGCGTCACTGAAGCTTTCTTT.

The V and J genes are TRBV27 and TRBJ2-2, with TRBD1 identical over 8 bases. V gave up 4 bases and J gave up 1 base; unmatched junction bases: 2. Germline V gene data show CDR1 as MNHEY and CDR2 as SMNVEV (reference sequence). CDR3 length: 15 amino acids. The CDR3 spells CASSSGTGNTGELFF. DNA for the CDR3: TGTGCCAGCAGTTCCGGGACAGGGAACACCGGGGAGCTGTTTTTT.

The DNA of the CDR3 is TGTGCCAGCAGCCGGAAGCGGGAAAACACAGATACGCAGTATTTT. This gives the protein CASSRKRENTDTQYF. This chain joins TRBV7-3 and TRBJ2-3; 7 nucleotides agree with TRBD2. V dropped 5 bases and J dropped 2; count of bases not matched to a gene: 7. Germline V gene lookup returns CDR1 SGHTA and CDR2 FQGTGA. This CDR3 region has 15 residues. The entire variable domain, with the rest obtained from reference TRBV7-3 and TRBJ2-3, is as follows: GAGVSQTPSNKVTEKGKYVELRCDPISGHTALYWYRQSLGQGPEFLIYFQGTGAADDSGLPNDRFFAVRPEGSVSTLKIQRTERGDSAVYLCASSRKRENTDTQYFGPGTRLTVL.

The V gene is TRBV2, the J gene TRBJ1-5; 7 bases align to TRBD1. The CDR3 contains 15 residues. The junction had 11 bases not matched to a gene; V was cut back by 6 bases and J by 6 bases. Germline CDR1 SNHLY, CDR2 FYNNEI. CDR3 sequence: CASRADRLEFQPQHF. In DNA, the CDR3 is TGTGCCAGCAGGGCGGACAGGTTAGAATTTCAGCCCCAGCATTTT.